Below are 30 T cell receptor beta chains sequenced from a single sample in a study of blood T cells in healthy people across ages. Alongside a J-beta primer mix, a sample-barcoded 5' primer served in a second PCR lasting about 7 to 12 cycles. One entry per CDR3 protein, called by TCRdb with MiXCR from the 5' RACE reads. Of fewer than 750,000 distinct CDR3 sequences in the sample, more than 45% were seen once. Sequencing was carried out using blood. The receptors originated from a man at least 80 years old in good health.

The CDR3: CSARVQTASYEQYF. The CDR3 DNA sequence: TGCAGTGCTAGAGTTCAGACAGCATCCTACGAGCAGTACTTC. This chain links TRBV20-1 with TRBJ2-7; D might be TRBD1 (5 bases). CDR1 and CDR2 (germline): DFQATT, SNEGSKA (reference sequence). The CDR3 is made up of 14 amino acids. The V and J ends lost 1 base and 1 base respectively, with 11 bases between them.

In this sample, this clonotype turned up many times. The chain has TRBV6-6 and TRBJ2-4; 9 bases are a match to TRBD1. Germline assignment: CDR1 MNHNY and CDR2 SVGAGI (reference sequence). There are 18 residues in the CDR3. V shed 5 bases, J shed 0 bases, and the junction held 11 bases outside the gene matches. CDR3 in DNA: TGTGCCAGCAGTCCCATTACTAGGACAGGGGTAGCCAAAAACATTCAGTACTTC. Translating it yields CASSPITRTGVAKNIQYF.

This chain links TRBV12-3 or TRBV12-4 with TRBJ1-2; no clear D gene. Trimming stripped 3 bases from V and 5 bases from J, with 10 bases between. The CDR3 runs 13 residues. CDR3 bases: TGTGCCAGCAGTTTTAGGGTTGGATATGGCTACACCTTC. Protein: CASSFRVGYGYTF.

CDR3 amino acids: CASSYSRGGRQETRFF. The DNA for the CDR3 is TGTGCCAGCAGTTACTCGAGAGGAGGTAGACAAGAGACCCGGTTCTTC. This rearrangement joins TRBV6-6 to TRBJ2-1; D is possibly TRBD2 (5 bases). V was pared by 0 bases and J by 15 bases, with 24 bases between. CDR1 and CDR2 from the germline V gene are MNHNY and SVGAGI (reference sequence). The CDR3 sequence is 16 residues long.

The CDR3 loop reads CASSLWLAEGKTQYF. The CDR3 DNA reads TGTGCCAGCAGTTTATGGCTAGCCGAGGGAAAGACCCAGTACTTC. The rearrangement uses TRBV12-3 or TRBV12-4 and TRBJ2-5, with a possible D match to TRBD2 (5 bases). CDR3 length equals 15 residues. V lost 2 bases and J lost 6, with 16 bases in between.

The J gene is TRBJ1-6, the V gene TRBV18; the D is unclear. Germline V gene data show CDR1 as KGHSH and CDR2 as LQKENI. The V and J ends lost 6 bases and 6 bases respectively, with 15 bases between them. The CDR3 totals 15 residues. The CDR3 region is CASSRSADGNSPLHF. Written as DNA, the CDR3 is TGTGCCAGCTCTCGCTCGGCGGATGGTAATTCACCCCTCCACTTT.

The chain recombines TRBV6-2 or TRBV6-3 with TRBJ2-3; 8 bases agree with TRBD2. The ends lost 0 bases at V and 0 bases at J; junction bases unmatched: 5. CDR1 is MNHEY, CDR2 SVGEGT, per germline. The CDR3 covers 17 residues. The CDR3: CASSYSGLADSTDTQYF. The CDR3 nucleotides are TGTGCCAGCAGTTACTCCGGACTAGCCGACAGCACAGATACGCAGTATTTT.

The rearrangement links TRBV13 to TRBJ2-1; 9 bases map to TRBD2. The CDR3 length is 17 residues. Germline lookup yields CDR1 PRHDT and CDR2 FYEKMQ (reference sequence). The ends lost 5 bases at V and 1 base at J; junction bases unmatched: 9. CDR3 coding DNA: TGTGCCAGCAGCCGACTTCGGGCGGGAGGGTCCTACAATGAGCAGTTCTTC. This sequence encodes CASSRLRAGGSYNEQFF.

The rearrangement joins TRBV20-1 to TRBJ2-5, with TRBD2 identical over 7 bases. V shed 0 bases, J shed 2 bases, and the junction held 9 bases outside the gene matches. The CDR3 contains 16 residues. Germline-derived CDR1 and CDR2 are DFQATT and SNEGSKA (reference sequence). CDR3 nucleotides: TGCAGTGCTAGAGATTCCCAGAGGCGGGGGCAAGAGACCCAGTACTTC. The encoded protein is CSARDSQRRGQETQYF.

This sequence joins TRBV10-3 and TRBJ2-7; D is undetermined. The CDR3 has 15 residues. The germline V gene has CDR1 ENHRY and CDR2 SYGVKD. The V and J ends lost 6 bases and 2 bases respectively, with 17 bases between them. The CDR3 here is CAIRKGRDGAYEQYF. CDR3 in DNA: TGTGCCATCAGGAAGGGCCGAGACGGCGCCTACGAGCAGTACTTC.

J is TRBJ2-1 and V is TRBV6-5, with 7 nucleotides matching TRBD2. V trimming: 6 bases; J trimming: 9 bases; junction bases outside the gene matches: 11. The germline CDR1 and CDR2 sequences are MNHEY and SVGAGI. The CDR3 extends over 14 amino acids. CDR3 residues: CASSLSGTIGEQFF. The CDR3 bases are TGTGCCAGCAGCCTCTCGGGGACTATAGGTGAGCAGTTCTTC.

As regards this clonotype: A read error may be the cause here, since a much bigger clone is one base away. V and J are TRBV6-5 and TRBJ1-1; 8 nucleotides agree with TRBD1. The CDR3 length is 14 residues. The trim removed 2 bases at V and 4 bases at J, leaving 3 bases unmatched. CDR1 is MNHEY and CDR2 is SVGAGI in the germline V gene. The CDR3 nucleotides read TGTGCCAGCAGTTACGGCAGGGGGCCCACTGAAGCTTTCTTT. Residues: CASSYGRGPTEAFF.

The chain recombines TRBV10-3 with TRBJ1-1; tentatively, D is TRBD1 (5 bases). Germline values: CDR1 ENHRY, CDR2 SYGVKD. This CDR3 has 13 amino acids. Trimming took 11 bases from V and 1 from J, leaving 14 bases between them. The CDR3 DNA reads as TGTGCCCTCCGGGACCTAGAGAACACTGAAGCTTTCTTT. Its translation is CALRDLENTEAFF.

The genes are TRBV6-2 or TRBV6-3 and TRBJ2-3; maybe TRBD2 (5 bases). The CDR3 sequence is 12 residues long. CDR1 and CDR2 (germline): MNHEY, SVGEGT. V shed 7 bases and J shed 6 bases, with 11 bases lying between them. As DNA, the CDR3 is TGTGCCAGCAAAGTTTCGGGGGATACGCAGTATTTT. It encodes CASKVSGDTQYF.

The chain uses TRBV20-1 and TRBJ2-7, with a tentative D call TRBD1 (6 bases). The length of the CDR3 is 13 residues. Looked up from germline, CDR1 is DFQATT and CDR2 is SNEGSKA (reference sequence). Between the trimmed V and J ends, which lost 6 bases and 3 bases, there was a span of 15 bases. For the CDR3, the DNA is TGCAGTGCCAGGGGCCACGACCGCTACGAGCAGTACTTC. This translates into CSARGHDRYEQYF.

The chain links TRBV7-2 to TRBJ2-4, with 12 bases lining up with TRBD1. The DNA matches TRBJ2-7 better at its end, which makes the J call doubtful. Germline CDR1 is SGHTA and CDR2 is FQGNSA. This CDR3 has 15 residues. This CDR3 is CASRLGQGAGHEQYF. CDR3 bases: TGTGCCAGCAGACTGGGACAGGGGGCTGGCCACGAGCAGTACTTC.

The chain employs TRBV27 and TRBJ2-1; TRBD2 agrees at 11 bases. The germline V gene encodes CDR1 MNHEY and CDR2 SMNVEV (reference sequence). V was pared by 2 bases and J by 7 bases, with 4 bases of the junction left unmatched. The CDR3 consists of 15 residues. CDR3 in amino acids: CASSLATSGKNEQFF. The DNA of the CDR3 is TGTGCCAGCAGTTTAGCGACTAGCGGGAAAAATGAGCAGTTCTTC.

The chain carries TRBV13 and TRBJ2-1; D might be TRBD2 (6 bases). Trimming cost V 5 bases and J 9 bases, with 20 bases left between them. The CDR3 contains 15 residues. Germline V lookup: CDR1 PRHDT, CDR2 FYEKMQ (reference sequence). CDR3 in DNA: TGTGCCAGCAGCCTCAGGGACTTCCCTCGGGGTGAGCAGTTCTTC. It translates to CASSLRDFPRGEQFF.

This clonotype has a handful of counts. The rearrangement uses TRBV7-3 and TRBJ2-1; D might be TRBD2 (5 bases). Trimming left V 0 bases short and J 7 bases short, with 19 bases between. CDR3 length: 17 amino acids. Per germline, CDR1 SGHTA and CDR2 FQGTGA. CDR3 amino acids: CASSLTGGSRAINEQFF. The CDR3 DNA reads TGTGCCAGCAGCTTAACGGGTGGGAGTCGCGCCATAAATGAGCAGTTCTTC.

The chain carries TRBV5-1 and TRBJ2-1; the D is unclear. Trimming pared 0 bases from V and 8 bases from J, leaving 12 bases between. There are 14 residues in the CDR3. CDR1 and CDR2 (germline): SGHRS, YFSETQ. CDR3 loop: CASSLDAGMDEQFF. DNA for the CDR3: TGCGCCAGCAGCTTGGATGCCGGTATGGATGAGCAGTTCTTC.

The rearrangement joins TRBV5-1 to TRBJ2-1; the D gene is possibly TRBD2 (5 bases). Germline CDR1 and CDR2: SGHRS and YFSETQ. Trimming removed 2 bases at V and 8 bases at J, with 11 bases between. The CDR3 totals 13 residues. The CDR3 reads CASSFRRGDEQFF. In DNA form, the CDR3 reads TGCGCCAGCAGCTTCCGACGGGGTGATGAGCAGTTCTTC.

This chain links TRBV5-1 with TRBJ2-3; TRBD2 aligns across 8 bases. Germline assignment: CDR1 SGHRS and CDR2 YFSETQ. This CDR3 is 15 amino acids long. V shed 6 bases and J 6 bases; nucleotides not matched to a gene: 12. CDR3 nucleotides: TGCGCCAGCACCTCGGGACTAGGAAACGGGGATACGCAGTATTTT. It is translated as CASTSGLGNGDTQYF.

The J gene is TRBJ2-7, the V gene TRBV4-3; 9 nucleotides line up with TRBD1. There are 14 residues in the CDR3. V dropped 3 bases and J dropped 7; count of bases not matched to a gene: 7. CDR1 and CDR2 from the germline V gene are LGHNA and YSLEER. This CDR3 reads CASSQDRGWGEQYF. CDR3 coding DNA: TGCGCCAGCAGCCAGGACAGGGGATGGGGGGAGCAGTACTTC.

V and J are TRBV27 and TRBJ1-2; 10 bases fit TRBD1. The CDR3 extends over 15 amino acids. V dropped 5 bases and J dropped 2; count of bases not matched to a gene: 5. Germline loops: CDR1 MNHEY, CDR2 SMNVEV (reference sequence). The CDR3, as DNA: TGTGCCAGCAGTGCCCCGGGACAGGGGAACTATGGCTACACCTTC. This sequence encodes CASSAPGQGNYGYTF.

This rearrangement joins TRBV5-6 to TRBJ2-3; no firm D call. The V gene's germline CDR1 is SGHDT and CDR2 YYEEEE. This CDR3 contains 13 residues. V lost 4 bases, J lost 5 bases, and 11 bases lay in between. The CDR3 region is CASSPPRVDTQYF. CDR3 DNA: TGTGCCAGCAGCCCCCCCCGGGTAGATACGCAGTATTTT.

The CDR3 reads CASSATGVFATGANVLTF. CDR3 bases: TGTGCCAGCAGCGCCACAGGGGTTTTTGCGACTGGGGCCAACGTCCTGACTTTC. The V and J genes are TRBV9 and TRBJ2-6; 7 bases line up with TRBD1. This CDR3 has 18 amino acids. The germline CDR1 and CDR2 sequences are SGDLS and YYNGEE. The J segment lost 2 bases and the V segment lost 3 bases, leaving 11 bases of the junction unmatched.

V usage is TRBV5-1 and J usage is TRBJ2-4; D perhaps matches TRBD2 (5 bases). Trimming took 4 bases from V and 5 from J, leaving 16 bases between them. Per the germline V gene, CDR1 is SGHRS and CDR2 is YFSETQ. This CDR3 region has 15 residues. The CDR3 sequence is CASSPYGNQQNIQYF. The CDR3 nucleotides read TGCGCCAGCAGCCCATACGGGAACCAGCAAAACATTCAGTACTTC.

The V and J genes are TRBV21-1 and TRBJ2-1; TRBD1 is the table's D call and was not checked against the DNA. TRBV21-1 is designated a pseudogene. The CDR3 consists of 14 residues. CDR3 in DNA: TGTGCCACCCCCCCGAGACCCGAATACAATGAGCAGTTCTTC. As protein: CATPPRPEYNEQFF.

V is TRBV20-1 and J is TRBJ2-3; 7 nucleotides align to TRBD2. Looked up from germline, CDR1 is DFQATT and CDR2 is SNEGSKA (reference sequence). CDR3 length: 17 residues. V lost 1 base to trimming and J lost 0 bases; unmatched junction nucleotides: 10. The CDR3 region is CSARVLAVTSSTDTQYF. Here the CDR3 DNA reads TGCAGTGCTAGAGTCCTAGCGGTGACCTCTAGCACAGATACGCAGTATTTT.

The gene calls are TRBV7-9 and TRBJ1-2; weak D call: TRBD1 (6 bases). Deletions cut 3 bases from V and 2 bases from J, with 13 bases between. Germline V gene lookup returns CDR1 SEHNR and CDR2 FQNEAQ (reference sequence). The CDR3 extends over 15 amino acids. The CDR3 region has the DNA TGTGCCAGCAGCTTTCGACGGACAGTAAACTATGGCTACACCTTC. Its translation: CASSFRRTVNYGYTF.